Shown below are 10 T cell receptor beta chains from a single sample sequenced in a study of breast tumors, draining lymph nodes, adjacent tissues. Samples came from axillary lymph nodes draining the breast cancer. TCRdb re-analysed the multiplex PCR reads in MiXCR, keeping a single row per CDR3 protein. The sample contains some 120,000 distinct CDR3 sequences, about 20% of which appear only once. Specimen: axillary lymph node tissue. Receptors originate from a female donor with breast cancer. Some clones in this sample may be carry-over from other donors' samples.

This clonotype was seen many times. CDR3 in DNA: TGTGCCAGCAGCTCATCTAGCGGGAGGCCATACAATGAGCAGTTCTTC. Translating it yields CASSSSSGRPYNEQFF. This chain links TRBV6-5 with TRBJ2-1; 11 bases align to TRBD2. The CDR3 spans 16 residues. Losses at the gene ends were 6 bases for V and 4 bases for J; bases not matched to a gene: 8. Looked up from germline, CDR1 is MNHEY and CDR2 is SVGAGI.

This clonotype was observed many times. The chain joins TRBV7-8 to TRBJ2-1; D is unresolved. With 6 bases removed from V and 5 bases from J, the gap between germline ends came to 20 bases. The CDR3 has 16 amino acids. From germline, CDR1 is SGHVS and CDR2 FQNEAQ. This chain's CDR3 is CASRGFKADKHNEQFF. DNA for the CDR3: TGTGCCAGCAGGGGTTTCAAAGCCGACAAACACAATGAGCAGTTCTTC.

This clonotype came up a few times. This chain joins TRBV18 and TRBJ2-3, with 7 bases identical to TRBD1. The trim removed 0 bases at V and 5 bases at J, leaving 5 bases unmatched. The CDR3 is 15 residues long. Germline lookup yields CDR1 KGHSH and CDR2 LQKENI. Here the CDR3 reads CASSPPSRGRDTQYF. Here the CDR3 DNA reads TGTGCCAGCTCACCACCGTCTAGGGGGCGAGATACGCAGTATTTT.

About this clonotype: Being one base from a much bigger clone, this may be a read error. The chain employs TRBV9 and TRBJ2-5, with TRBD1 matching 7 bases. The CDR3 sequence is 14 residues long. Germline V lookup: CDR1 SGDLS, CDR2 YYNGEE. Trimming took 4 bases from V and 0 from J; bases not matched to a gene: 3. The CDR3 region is CASSPQGHQETQYF. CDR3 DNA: TGTGCCAGCAGCCCACAGGGGCACCAAGAGACCCAGTACTTC.

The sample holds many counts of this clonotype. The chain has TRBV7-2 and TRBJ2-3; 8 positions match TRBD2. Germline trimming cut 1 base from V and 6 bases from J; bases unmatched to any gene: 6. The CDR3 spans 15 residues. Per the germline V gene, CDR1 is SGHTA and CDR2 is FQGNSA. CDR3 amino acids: CASSLVWLAGDTQYF. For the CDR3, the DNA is TGTGCCAGCAGCTTAGTTTGGCTAGCGGGTGATACGCAGTATTTT.

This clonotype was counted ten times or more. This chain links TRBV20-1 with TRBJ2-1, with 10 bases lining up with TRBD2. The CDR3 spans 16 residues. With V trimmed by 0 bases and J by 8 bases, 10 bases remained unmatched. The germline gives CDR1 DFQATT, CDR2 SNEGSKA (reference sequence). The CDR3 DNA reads TGCAGTGCTAGAGATTTAGCGGGAGGTACAAGGGATGAGCAGTTCTTC. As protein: CSARDLAGGTRDEQFF.

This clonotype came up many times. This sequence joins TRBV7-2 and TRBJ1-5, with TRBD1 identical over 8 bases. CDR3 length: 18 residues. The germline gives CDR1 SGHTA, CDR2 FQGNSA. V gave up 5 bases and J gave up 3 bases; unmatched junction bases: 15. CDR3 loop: CASSPRGQVWDNNQPQHF. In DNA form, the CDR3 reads TGTGCCAGCAGCCCCAGGGGGCAAGTTTGGGATAACAATCAGCCCCAGCATTTT.

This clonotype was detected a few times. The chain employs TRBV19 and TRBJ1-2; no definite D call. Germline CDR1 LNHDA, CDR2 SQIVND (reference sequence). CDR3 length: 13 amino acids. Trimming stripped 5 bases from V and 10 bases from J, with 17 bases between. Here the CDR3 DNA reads TGTGCCAGTAGTGGAATGGATAGCTGGGACTACACCTTC. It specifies CASSGMDSWDYTF. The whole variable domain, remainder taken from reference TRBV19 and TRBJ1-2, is DGGITQSPKYLFRKEGQNVTLSCEQNLNHDAMYWYRQDPGQGLRLIYYSQIVNDFQKGDIAEGYSVSREKKESFPLTVTSAQKNPTAFYLCASSGMDSWDYTFGSGTRLTVV.

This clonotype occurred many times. The CDR3 coding sequence is TGTGCCAGCAGCTGGTCAGGGGTTGGGGCCAACGTCCTGACTTTC. Residues: CASSWSGVGANVLTF. The chain employs TRBV7-3 and TRBJ2-6; D might be TRBD1 (6 bases). This CDR3 is built from 15 residues. Trimming took off 4 bases at V and 3 bases at J, with 10 bases between the two ends. Germline V gene lookup returns CDR1 SGHTA and CDR2 FQGTGA.

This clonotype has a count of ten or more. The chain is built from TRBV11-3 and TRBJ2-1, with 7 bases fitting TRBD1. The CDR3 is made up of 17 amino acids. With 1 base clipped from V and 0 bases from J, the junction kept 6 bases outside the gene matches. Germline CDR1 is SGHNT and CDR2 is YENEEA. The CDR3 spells CASSLGQRTGSYNEQFF. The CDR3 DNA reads TGTGCCAGCAGCTTAGGCCAGAGGACAGGCTCCTACAATGAGCAGTTCTTC.